The present T cell receptor (beta chain) was sequenced within a study of CD8 T cells in ankylosing spondylitis. General study points: Disease-associated clonotypes exhibited CD8+ identity and were relatively infrequent in peripheral blood. In ankylosing spondylitis blood, a motif of roughly 8 highly homologous TCR beta variants appeared characteristic. It was reported that disease-linked clones were significantly enriched in matched ankylosing spondylitis synovial fluid.

It was by quantitative 5'-RACE with molecular barcodes that TCR beta libraries were made. TCRdb independently ran MiXCR on the 5' RACE reads; one entry per CDR3 protein. This table holds fewer than 200,000 distinct CDR3 sequences, around a tenth found once. The trim removed 2 bases at V and 4 bases at J, leaving 7 bases unmatched. The CDR3 runs to 15 residues. Regarding this clonotype: Its cognate antigen is unknown.

The chain combines TRBV12-3 or TRBV12-4 with TRBJ2-5; TRBD2 matches 7 bases. The specimen sequenced was blood, either unsorted or a sorted T cell fraction (not recorded which). The clonotype comes from a female donor with ankylosing spondylitis or in good health (not recorded which). The DNA of the CDR3 is TGTGCCAGCAGTTTAATTTGGGGGGAGGGAGAGACCCAGTACTTC. The encoded protein is CASSLIWGEGETQYF.